This is a list of T cell receptor beta chains from one sample in a study of blood T cell repertoires in COVID-19. Profiled with immunoSEQ multiplex PCR; TCRdb holds only in-frame clones, not every one. The profile covers 200,000 to 300,000 clones, with approximately 90% appearing a single time and roughly 6% taken by the ten largest. The sequencing sample was made of peripheral blood. These receptors came from a woman aged 25-40 years with COVID-19, enrolled during active disease. The CDR3 runs from the conserved cysteine through the conserved F or W. The D gene is left open where the match is weak. Clone size is shown for a subset of rows, as once, few, many or a class of expanded clone.

>NA|TRBV10-3|TRBJ2-7|NA
CAISKGGPGNDEQYF
TGTGCCATCAGTAAGGGTGGGCCGGGGAACGACGAGCAGTACTTC
>TRBD1|TRBV7-9|TRBJ2-2|NA
CASSSGTGENTGELFF
TGTGCCAGCAGCTCAGGGACAGGAGAGAACACCGGGGAGCTGTTTTTT
>TRBD1|TRBV10-3|TRBJ1-5|NA
CAISGGDRGLPQHF
TGTGCCATCAGTGGAGGGGACAGGGGCTTGCCCCAGCATTTT
>NA|TRBV29-1|TRBJ1-3|NA
CSVWTPHPSGNTIYF
TGCAGCGTGTGGACACCTCACCCCTCTGGAAACACCATATATTTT
>NA|TRBV7-8|TRBJ2-3|NA
CASSLANQRSSTDTQYF
TGTGCCAGCAGCTTAGCAAATCAGCGGAGTAGCACAGATACGCAGTATTTT
>NA|TRBV9|TRBJ2-1|NA
CASSLGESSYNEQFF
TGTGCCAGCAGCCTAGGGGAGAGCTCCTACAATGAGCAGTTCTTC
>TRBD1|TRBV9|TRBJ2-5|NA
CASSVGLRTGGRETQYF
TGTGCCAGCAGCGTAGGGCTGCGAACAGGGGGAAGGGAGACCCAGTACTTC
>NA|TRBV2|TRBJ2-2|NA
CASTPIGSVTGELFF
TGTGCCAGCACTCCGATTGGTAGTGTGACCGGGGAGCTGTTTTTT
>NA|TRBV14|TRBJ1-6|NA
CASSPMASYNSPLHF
TGTGCCAGCAGCCCCATGGCATCTTATAATTCACCCCTCCACTTT
>TRBD1|TRBV27|TRBJ1-3|NA
CASSKTLQGVRGNTIYF
TGTGCCAGCAGCAAAACCCTACAGGGGGTGAGAGGAAACACCATATATTTT
>NA|TRBV7-2|TRBJ2-1|NA
CASSDRVTGVNEQFF
TGTGCCAGCAGCGACAGGGTTACGGGGGTCAATGAGCAGTTCTTC
>TRBD1|TRBV7-9|TRBJ2-7|NA
CASSSPPPGQGIDYEQYF
TGTGCCAGCAGCTCACCCCCCCCGGGACAGGGAATCGACTACGAGCAGTACTTC
>TRBD2|TRBV7-6|TRBJ2-3|NA
CASTSPGLAGVDTQYF
TGTGCCAGCACCTCACCGGGGCTAGCGGGAGTTGATACGCAGTATTTT
>NA|TRBV10-3|TRBJ1-1|NA
CAISVIPKGLLNTEAFF
TGTGCCATCAGTGTTATTCCTAAGGGACTCTTGAACACTGAAGCTTTCTTT
>TRBD1|TRBV9|TRBJ2-7|NA
CASSVAGQVSYEQYF
TGTGCCAGCAGCGTAGCGGGACAGGTTTCCTACGAGCAGTACTTC
>NA|TRBV10-3|TRBJ1-1|NA
CAISGNTGYLNTEAFF
TGTGCCATCAGTGGAAACACGGGGTATTTGAACACTGAAGCTTTCTTT
>NA|TRBV9|TRBJ2-1|NA
CASSVAPLGAVGLDEQFF
TGTGCCAGCAGCGTAGCCCCCTTGGGAGCTGTCGGTTTGGATGAGCAGTTCTTC
>TRBD1|TRBV6-1|TRBJ1-5|NA
CASSGSGQARNQPQHF
TGTGCCAGCAGTGGATCAGGACAGGCTCGCAATCAGCCCCAGCATTTT
>TRBD2|TRBV19|TRBJ2-1|NA
CASSASAGVPDLEQFF
TGTGCCAGTAGTGCATCGGCGGGAGTCCCAGACTTGGAGCAGTTCTTC
>TRBD2|TRBV4-2|TRBJ2-3|NA
CASSQGPSGGPDTQYF
TGTGCCAGCAGCCAAGGGCCCAGCGGGGGGCCAGATACGCAGTATTTT
>TRBD1|TRBV9|TRBJ2-1|NA
CASSVSQGDNEQFF
TGTGCCAGCAGCGTATCACAGGGGGACAATGAGCAGTTCTTC
>TRBD2|TRBV5-1|TRBJ2-3|NA
CASSLAGGTDTQYF
TGCGCCAGCAGCTTAGCGGGGGGGACAGATACGCAGTATTTT
>TRBD2|TRBV6-2/TRBV6-3|TRBJ2-1|NA
CASSYPSGGARDEQFF
TGTGCCAGCAGTTACCCTAGCGGGGGGGCCAGGGATGAGCAGTTCTTC
>TRBD2|TRBV4-2|TRBJ2-3|NA
CASSPTERGGLADTQYF
TGTGCCAGCAGCCCAACGGAGCGGGGGGGCCTCGCAGATACGCAGTATTTT
>NA|TRBV27|TRBJ1-5|NA
CASSLRQGRQPQHF
TGTGCCAGCAGTTTGCGGCAGGGAAGACAGCCCCAGCATTTT
>NA|TRBV7-2|TRBJ2-7|few
CASSSSTSYEQYF
TGTGCCAGCAGCTCATCGACTAGCTACGAGCAGTACTTC
>TRBD1|TRBV5-1|TRBJ1-4|NA
CASRPTGRGGEKLFF
TGCGCCAGCAGACCGACAGGGCGGGGAGGTGAAAAACTGTTTTTT
>NA|TRBV6-1|TRBJ1-1|NA
CASSERYRRAEAFF
TGTGCCAGCAGTGAACGGTATAGACGGGCTGAAGCTTTCTTT
>TRBD1|TRBV7-2|TRBJ2-5|NA
CASRSTGGARETQYF
TGTGCCAGCAGGAGTACAGGGGGCGCGAGGGAGACCCAGTACTTC
>NA|TRBV13|TRBJ1-5|once
CASSLQGPNQPQHF
TGTGCCAGCAGCTTACAGGGTCCCAATCAGCCCCAGCATTTT
>TRBD1|TRBV5-4|TRBJ2-7|NA
CASSGTGAVRAYEQYF
TGTGCCAGCAGCGGGACAGGGGCCGTCAGAGCCTACGAGCAGTACTTC
>NA|TRBV10-1|TRBJ1-1|once
CASSESGGGTTEAFF
TGCGCCAGCAGTGAGTCGGGTGGGGGGACCACTGAAGCTTTCTTT
>TRBD1|TRBV7-2|TRBJ2-7|once
CASSLGGQGWAYF
TGTGCCAGCAGCTTAGGTGGACAGGGCTGGGCATACTTC
>NA|TRBV2|TRBJ2-2|NA
CASSERGFTGELFF
TGTGCCAGCAGTGAAAGGGGTTTCACCGGAGAGCTGTTTTTT
>TRBD1|TRBV19|TRBJ1-5|NA
CASSKGDRAFGQPQHF
TGTGCCAGTAGTAAGGGGGACAGGGCTTTCGGTCAGCCCCAGCATTTT
>TRBD2|TRBV18|TRBJ2-2|NA
CASSLGGTTNTGELFF
TGTGCCAGCTCACTCGGTGGGACTACCAACACCGGGGAGCTGTTTTTT
>TRBD1|TRBV6-5|TRBJ1-1|NA
CASIGDREAFF
TGTGCCAGCATTGGGGACAGGGAAGCTTTCTTT
>NA|TRBV27|TRBJ1-5|NA
CASSFRGASNQPQHF
TGTGCCAGCAGTTTTCGGGGGGCGAGCAATCAGCCCCAGCATTTT
>TRBD1|TRBV29-1|TRBJ2-5|NA
CSATDRVRLVETQYF
TGCAGCGCCACAGACAGGGTTCGGTTGGTCGAGACCCAGTACTTC
>NA|TRBV12-5|TRBJ1-5|NA
CASGFGQGYSNQPQHF
TGTGCTAGTGGTTTCGGCCAGGGGTATAGCAATCAGCCCCAGCATTTT
>NA|TRBV14|TRBJ1-1|NA
CASSQVGEYTEAFF
TGTGCCAGCAGCCAAGTCGGGGAGTACACTGAAGCTTTCTTT
>TRBD2|TRBV15|TRBJ2-7|NA
CATSSRLAGVYEQYF
TGTGCCACCAGCAGTCGGCTAGCGGGGGTCTACGAGCAGTACTTC
>NA|TRBV28|TRBJ1-5|NA
CASSLYGNQPQHF
TGTGCCAGCAGTTTATACGGTAATCAGCCCCAGCATTTT
>TRBD1|TRBV7-2|TRBJ1-4|NA
CASSKQGTATNEKLFF
TGTGCCAGCAGCAAACAGGGGACTGCAACTAATGAAAAACTGTTTTTT
>TRBD1|TRBV18|TRBJ1-2|NA
CASSPQQGRANYGYTF
TGTGCCAGCTCACCCCAACAGGGGCGAGCTAACTATGGCTACACCTTC
>NA|TRBV6-5|TRBJ1-1|few
CASSTTLNTEAFF
TGTGCCAGCAGTACGACACTGAACACTGAAGCTTTCTTT
>NA|TRBV7-8|TRBJ2-1|NA
CASSQRDTGSAYNEQFF
TGTGCCAGCAGCCAAAGGGACACCGGCAGTGCCTACAATGAGCAGTTCTTC
>NA|TRBV6-1|TRBJ1-5|NA
CASSEGGYQPQHF
TGTGCCAGCAGTGAGGGGGGGTATCAGCCCCAGCATTTT
>TRBD1|TRBV19|TRBJ1-1|once
CASIWGQANTEAFF
TGTGCCAGTATTTGGGGACAGGCGAACACTGAAGCTTTCTTT
>TRBD1|TRBV12-3/TRBV12-4|TRBJ2-7|once
CASSFGRGYEQYF
TGTGCCAGCAGTTTCGGCAGGGGGTACGAGCAGTACTTC
>TRBD1|TRBV18|TRBJ1-5|NA
CASSPAGQHSPQHF
TGTGCCAGCTCACCAGCGGGACAGCATTCGCCCCAGCATTTT
>TRBD1|TRBV7-6|TRBJ1-4|once
CASRAKTGDNEKLFF
TGTGCCAGCAGGGCTAAGACAGGGGATAATGAAAAACTGTTTTTT
>NA|TRBV10-2|TRBJ1-5|NA
CASSESGGQPQHF
TGCGCCAGCAGTGAGTCGGGGGGGCAGCCCCAGCATTTT